A selection of T cell receptor beta chains follows, all from one sample in a study of response to subunit inactivated influenza vaccine. TCRdb re-called the RT-PCR reads through MiXCR, storing one row per CDR3 protein. Among hundreds of thousands of distinct CDR3 sequences listed, more than 11% were seen once. The starting material was PBMCs from blood, obtained roughly 2 weeks before vaccination. Receptor source: a man aged 45-65 years who received an inactivated influenza vaccine. Each CDR3 is given with its conserved first and last residue. The order of the fields is V gene, J gene, clone size, D gene, CDR3 DNA, CDR3 protein. The D gene is left open where the match is weak. Clone size is given for some rows only: seen once, a few or many times, or a class if the clone is expanded.

v_call: TRBV28; j_call: TRBJ2-5; clone_size: many; d_call: .; cdr3_nt: TGTGCCAGCAGTTTAAGCGGCGGTGGGACAGAGACCCAGTACTTC; cdr3_aa: CASSLSGGGTETQYF
v_call: TRBV12-3/TRBV12-4; j_call: TRBJ2-7; clone_size: many; d_call: .; cdr3_nt: TGTGCCAGCAGTTTAGGGTCCGGGCCGAAGTACTTC; cdr3_aa: CASSLGSGPKYF
v_call: TRBV11-1; j_call: TRBJ2-1; clone_size: .; d_call: TRBD2; cdr3_nt: TGTGCCAGCAGCTTAGGGCGGGGGGGCCTAAGTCTCCTCTACAATGAGCAGTTCTTC; cdr3_aa: CASSLGRGGLSLLYNEQFF
v_call: TRBV14; j_call: TRBJ2-5; clone_size: .; d_call: .; cdr3_nt: TGTGCCAGCAGCCAAGGCGACAGACTCGCACAGACCCAGTACTTC; cdr3_aa: CASSQGDRLAQTQYF
v_call: TRBV3-1; j_call: TRBJ2-5; clone_size: .; d_call: .; cdr3_nt: TGTGCCAGCAGCCCATCGAGGGGTCGGGCCCAGTACTTC; cdr3_aa: CASSPSRGRAQYF
v_call: TRBV7-2; j_call: TRBJ2-5; clone_size: few; d_call: .; cdr3_nt: TGTGCCAGCAGCTTAGTTTGGGAGGAGACCCAGTACTTC; cdr3_aa: CASSLVWEETQYF
v_call: TRBV20-1; j_call: TRBJ2-7; clone_size: many; d_call: .; cdr3_nt: TGCAGTGCTCCGACAGGGACTAGATATTACGAGCAGTACTTC; cdr3_aa: CSAPTGTRYYEQYF
v_call: TRBV11-2; j_call: TRBJ2-5; clone_size: .; d_call: .; cdr3_nt: TGTGCCAGCAGCTCCGTTACAGGGTGGGAGACCCAGTACTTC; cdr3_aa: CASSSVTGWETQYF
v_call: TRBV6-6; j_call: TRBJ2-3; clone_size: many; d_call: .; cdr3_nt: TGTGCCAGCAGTTACGGTGTGATCCAGTATTTT; cdr3_aa: CASSYGVIQYF
v_call: TRBV10-1; j_call: TRBJ2-5; clone_size: few; d_call: TRBD1; cdr3_nt: TGCGCCAGCAGTGAAGGGGGCAGACCCACGGAGACCCAGTACTTC; cdr3_aa: CASSEGGRPTETQYF
v_call: TRBV9; j_call: TRBJ2-2; clone_size: few; d_call: .; cdr3_nt: TGTGCCAGCAGCGGCGCGCAGGGAGCGAACACCGGGGAGCTGTTTTTT; cdr3_aa: CASSGAQGANTGELFF
v_call: TRBV4-1; j_call: TRBJ2-3; clone_size: few; d_call: .; cdr3_nt: TGCGCCAGCAGCCTCGTCCCGGTGTCGGGGGAATATGTCCTCACCGGTACGCAGTATTTT; cdr3_aa: CASSLVPVSGEYVLTGTQYF
v_call: TRBV24-1; j_call: TRBJ2-1; clone_size: few; d_call: TRBD2; cdr3_nt: TGTGCCACCAGTGATTCCCTCCGCGGGAGTGAGTTCTTC; cdr3_aa: CATSDSLRGSEFF
v_call: TRBV12-3/TRBV12-4; j_call: TRBJ1-4; clone_size: few; d_call: .; cdr3_nt: TGTGCCAGCAGTTTAGAAGGGTGGTCGAGTGAAAAACTGTTTTTT; cdr3_aa: CASSLEGWSSEKLFF
v_call: TRBV7-2; j_call: TRBJ2-2; clone_size: .; d_call: TRBD2; cdr3_nt: TGTGCCAGCAGCCTAGCGGGGACCACCGGGGAGCTGTTTTTT; cdr3_aa: CASSLAGTTGELFF
v_call: TRBV30; j_call: TRBJ1-1; clone_size: many; d_call: TRBD1; cdr3_nt: TGTGCCTGGAGTGACGAGGGGGCGAACACTGAAGCTTTCTTT; cdr3_aa: CAWSDEGANTEAFF
v_call: TRBV7-8; j_call: TRBJ2-5; clone_size: few; d_call: TRBD2; cdr3_nt: TGTGCCAGCAGCTTCGCGGCAGGGAGGGTGAGAGAGACCCAGTACTTC; cdr3_aa: CASSFAAGRVRETQYF
v_call: TRBV12-3/TRBV12-4; j_call: TRBJ2-7; clone_size: .; d_call: .; cdr3_nt: TGTGCCAGCAGTGGGTCTCCCTACGAGCAGTACTTC; cdr3_aa: CASSGSPYEQYF
v_call: TRBV7-2; j_call: TRBJ1-6; clone_size: .; d_call: .; cdr3_nt: TGTGCCAGCAGCTTAGTCACAGGGTATTCACCCCTCCACTTT; cdr3_aa: CASSLVTGYSPLHF
v_call: TRBV20-1; j_call: TRBJ2-7; clone_size: .; d_call: TRBD1; cdr3_nt: TGCAGTGCTAGAGGACAGGGGGGCCGCGAGCAGTACTTC; cdr3_aa: CSARGQGGREQYF
v_call: TRBV20-1; j_call: TRBJ2-5; clone_size: few; d_call: .; cdr3_nt: TGCAGTGCTATGCACAGCCTGGAGACCCAGTACTTC; cdr3_aa: CSAMHSLETQYF
v_call: TRBV2; j_call: TRBJ2-7; clone_size: few; d_call: .; cdr3_nt: TGTGCCAGCAGGCTAGGACACCTTCTCTACGAGCAGTACTTC; cdr3_aa: CASRLGHLLYEQYF
v_call: TRBV2; j_call: TRBJ1-5; clone_size: many; d_call: .; cdr3_nt: TGTGCCAGCAGTGAAGCGCGGGCAGGGGTACAGCCCCAGCATTTT; cdr3_aa: CASSEARAGVQPQHF
v_call: TRBV6-2/TRBV6-3; j_call: TRBJ2-2; clone_size: many; d_call: TRBD2; cdr3_nt: TGTGCCAGCAGACCAAGAACCTTAGCGGGAGATCAGGGGGAGCTGTTTTTT; cdr3_aa: CASRPRTLAGDQGELFF